The sequence of this T cell receptor (beta chain) was determined in a study of T cell responses to AZD1222 COVID-19 vaccine. Findings and caveats of the study: Donors in the cohort were predominantly white British and more often female, and clonal diversity was possibly underestimated. Baseline seropositivity occurred in only a handful of AZD1222 recipients. Nearly half of the spike-specific TCRs reportedly recognize variant regions that carry no mutations.

A note on this clone: Its antigen is unidentified.

This CDR3 is built from 16 residues. V lost 4 bases and J lost 4, with 17 bases in between. Germline assignment: CDR1 SGHTA and CDR2 FQGNSA. This table comes from immunoSEQ multiplex PCR, and its TCRdb copy is limited to in-frame clones, with some not included. The table lists 150,000 to 200,000 clones, 80% to 95% of them singletons. The receptor's source is an adult in good health. The source was peripheral blood, collected on day 0 of AZD1222 vaccination. J is TRBJ1-3 and V is TRBV7-2, with D unresolved. CDR3 in amino acids: CASSSAGSRSGNTIYF. CDR3 DNA: TGTGCCAGCAGCTCGGCGGGGTCGAGATCAGGAAACACCATATATTTT.